This note documents a single T cell receptor beta chain sequence. Its antigen is not known. The source of the sample is a study of identical twins. TCRdb processed the 5' RACE reads anew with MiXCR; each CDR3 protein has one entry. Of 500,000 to 700,000 distinct CDR3 sequences listed, under 8.5% were seen once; the top ten hold about 1.5%. Findings and limits, study-wide: Out-of-frame alpha sequences shared by twins were enriched for low generation probability. Cord blood beta clonotypes present at high abundance carried fewer insertions; no such pattern appeared in memory repertoires.

The ends were cut back, 0 bases at V and 5 bases at J, with 21 bases in the middle. The CDR3 covers 18 residues. Germline CDR1 and CDR2: PRHDT and FYEKMQ (reference sequence). Healthy Caucasians supplied all donations. This same sample was also taken into another study, of yellow fever vaccine responses in identical twins.

The receptor was derived from a woman under 30 in good health. The sample comprised PBMCs. The V gene is TRBV13, the J gene TRBJ2-3; TRBD2 is a possible D gene (6 bases). The CDR3 bases are TGTGCCAGCAGCTTAGGCCGCGGTGGTAGCGGAACACGAGATACGCAGTATTTT. Translating it yields CASSLGRGGSGTRDTQYF.